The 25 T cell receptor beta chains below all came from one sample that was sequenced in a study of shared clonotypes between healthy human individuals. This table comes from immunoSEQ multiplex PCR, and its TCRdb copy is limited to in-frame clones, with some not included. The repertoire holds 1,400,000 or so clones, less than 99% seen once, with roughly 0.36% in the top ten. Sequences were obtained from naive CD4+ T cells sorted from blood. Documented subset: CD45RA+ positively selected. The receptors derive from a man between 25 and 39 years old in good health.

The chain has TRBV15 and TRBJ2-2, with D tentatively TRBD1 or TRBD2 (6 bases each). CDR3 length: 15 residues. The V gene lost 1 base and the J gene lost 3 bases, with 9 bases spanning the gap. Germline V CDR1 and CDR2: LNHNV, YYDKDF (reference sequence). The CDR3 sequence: CATSRGGADTGELFF. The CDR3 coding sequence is TGTGCCACCAGCAGAGGGGGGGCGGACACCGGGGAGCTGTTTTTT.

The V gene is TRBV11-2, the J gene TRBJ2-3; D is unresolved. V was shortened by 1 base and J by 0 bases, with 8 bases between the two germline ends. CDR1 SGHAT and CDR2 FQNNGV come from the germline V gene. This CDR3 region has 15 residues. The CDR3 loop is CASSLVRGSTDTQYF. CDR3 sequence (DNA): TGTGCCAGCAGCTTAGTACGCGGCAGCACAGATACGCAGTATTTT.

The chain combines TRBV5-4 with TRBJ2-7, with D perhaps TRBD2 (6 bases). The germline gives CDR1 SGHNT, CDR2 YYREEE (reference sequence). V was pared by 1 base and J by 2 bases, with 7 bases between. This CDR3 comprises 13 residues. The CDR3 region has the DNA TGTGCCAGCAGCTTGTCGGGAGCCTACGAGCAGTACTTC. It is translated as CASSLSGAYEQYF.

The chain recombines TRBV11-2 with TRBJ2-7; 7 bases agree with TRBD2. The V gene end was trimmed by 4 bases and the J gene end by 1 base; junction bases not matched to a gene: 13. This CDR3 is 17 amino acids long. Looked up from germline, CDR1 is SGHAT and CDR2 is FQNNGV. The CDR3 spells CASSSLGLAESSYEQYF. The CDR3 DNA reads TGTGCCAGCAGCTCCCTGGGGCTAGCGGAGTCTTCCTACGAGCAGTACTTC.

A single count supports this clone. CDR3 nucleotide sequence: TGTGCCAGCAGCGCGCGGGACAGGGCTTTTGACATTCAGTACTTC. Protein sequence: CASSARDRAFDIQYF. The chain is built from TRBV9 and TRBJ2-4; 9 bases agree with TRBD1. Germline loops: CDR1 SGDLS, CDR2 YYNGEE. CDR3 length: 15 amino acids. Unmatched junction bases numbered 9, after V lost 3 bases and J lost 8 bases.

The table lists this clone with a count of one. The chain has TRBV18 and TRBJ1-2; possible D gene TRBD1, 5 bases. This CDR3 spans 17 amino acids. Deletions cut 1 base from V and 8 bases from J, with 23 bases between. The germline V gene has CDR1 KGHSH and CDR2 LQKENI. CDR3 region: CASSPLPGGREFGGYTF. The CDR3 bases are TGTGCCAGCTCACCACTCCCCGGGGGGAGAGAGTTCGGGGGCTACACCTTC.

As DNA, the CDR3 is TGTGCCAGCCGGTCCGGGATCACTGAAGCTTTCTTT. Its translation: CASRSGITEAFF. This chain joins TRBV2 and TRBJ1-1; D is ambiguous. The CDR3 spans 12 residues. Looked up from germline, CDR1 is SNHLY and CDR2 is FYNNEI. The V and J ends lost 8 bases and 4 bases respectively, with 11 bases between them.

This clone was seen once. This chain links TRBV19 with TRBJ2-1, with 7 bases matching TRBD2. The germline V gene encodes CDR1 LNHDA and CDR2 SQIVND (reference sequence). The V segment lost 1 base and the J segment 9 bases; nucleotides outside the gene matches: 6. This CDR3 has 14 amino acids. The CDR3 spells CASSIVFREGEQFF. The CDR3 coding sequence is TGTGCCAGTAGTATAGTTTTCAGGGAGGGTGAGCAGTTCTTC. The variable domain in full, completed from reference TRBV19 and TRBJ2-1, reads DGGITQSPKYLFRKEGQNVTLSCEQNLNHDAMYWYRQDPGQGLRLIYYSQIVNDFQKGDIAEGYSVSREKKESFPLTVTSAQKNPTAFYLCASSIVFREGEQFFGPGTRLTVL.

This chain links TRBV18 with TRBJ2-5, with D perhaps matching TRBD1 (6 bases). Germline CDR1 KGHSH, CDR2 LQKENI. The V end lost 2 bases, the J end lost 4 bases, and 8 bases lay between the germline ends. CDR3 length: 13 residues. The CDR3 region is CASSPAGVETQYF. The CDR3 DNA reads TGTGCCAGCTCACCAGCAGGGGTAGAGACCCAGTACTTC.

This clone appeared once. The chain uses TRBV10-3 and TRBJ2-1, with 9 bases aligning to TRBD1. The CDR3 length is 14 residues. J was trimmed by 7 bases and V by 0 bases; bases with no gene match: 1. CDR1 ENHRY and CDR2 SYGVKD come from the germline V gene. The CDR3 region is CAISESTGGNEQFF. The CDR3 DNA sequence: TGTGCCATCAGTGAGTCGACAGGGGGGAATGAGCAGTTCTTC.

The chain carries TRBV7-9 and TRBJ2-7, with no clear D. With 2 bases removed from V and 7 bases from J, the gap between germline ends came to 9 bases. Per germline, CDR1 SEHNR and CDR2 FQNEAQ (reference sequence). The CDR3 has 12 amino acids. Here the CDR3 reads CASSLPLKEQYF. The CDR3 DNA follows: TGTGCCAGCAGCTTACCTTTGAAAGAGCAGTACTTC.

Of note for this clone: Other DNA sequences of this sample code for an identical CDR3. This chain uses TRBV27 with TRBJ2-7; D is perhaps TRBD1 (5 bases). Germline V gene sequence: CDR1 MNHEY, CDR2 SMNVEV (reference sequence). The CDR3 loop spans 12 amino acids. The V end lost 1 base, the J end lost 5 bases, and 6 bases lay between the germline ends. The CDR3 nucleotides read TGTGCCAGCAGTTTATTAGGGGACGAGCAGTACTTC. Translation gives CASSLLGDEQYF.

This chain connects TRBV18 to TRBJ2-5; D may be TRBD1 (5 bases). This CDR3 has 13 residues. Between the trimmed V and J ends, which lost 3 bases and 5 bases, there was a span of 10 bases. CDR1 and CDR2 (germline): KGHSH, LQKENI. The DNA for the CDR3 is TGTGCCAGCTCACCTGACAGCACGGAGACCCAGTACTTC. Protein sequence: CASSPDSTETQYF.

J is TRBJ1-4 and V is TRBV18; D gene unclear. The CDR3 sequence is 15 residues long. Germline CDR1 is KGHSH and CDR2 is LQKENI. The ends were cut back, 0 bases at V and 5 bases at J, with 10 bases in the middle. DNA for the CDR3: TGTGCCAGCTCACCACCCGGGGTTTTAAATGAAAAACTGTTTTTT. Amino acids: CASSPPGVLNEKLFF.

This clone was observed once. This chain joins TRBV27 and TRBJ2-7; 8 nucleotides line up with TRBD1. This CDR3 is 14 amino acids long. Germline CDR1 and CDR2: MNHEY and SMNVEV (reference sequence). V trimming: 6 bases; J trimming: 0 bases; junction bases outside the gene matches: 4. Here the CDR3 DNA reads TGTGCCAGCAGCAAAACAGGGGGCTCCTACGAGCAGTACTTC. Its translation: CASSKTGGSYEQYF.

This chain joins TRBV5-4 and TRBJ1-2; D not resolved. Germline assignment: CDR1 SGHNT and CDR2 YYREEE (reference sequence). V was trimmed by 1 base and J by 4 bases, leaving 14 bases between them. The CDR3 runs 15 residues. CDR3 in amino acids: CASSLNSAVFYGYTF. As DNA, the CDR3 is TGTGCCAGCAGCTTGAATTCGGCAGTCTTCTATGGCTACACCTTC.

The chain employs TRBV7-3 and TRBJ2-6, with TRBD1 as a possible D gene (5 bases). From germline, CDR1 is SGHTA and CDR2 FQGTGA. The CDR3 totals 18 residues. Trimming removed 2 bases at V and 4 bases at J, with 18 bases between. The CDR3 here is CASSLQAPIGAGANVLTF. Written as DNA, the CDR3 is TGTGCCAGCAGCTTACAGGCGCCCATAGGGGCAGGGGCCAACGTCCTGACTTTC.

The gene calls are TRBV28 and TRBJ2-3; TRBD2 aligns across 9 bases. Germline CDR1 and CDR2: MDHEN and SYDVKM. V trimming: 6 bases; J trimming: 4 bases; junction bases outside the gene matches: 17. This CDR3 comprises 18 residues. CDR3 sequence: CASRQHSSGSVIADTQYF. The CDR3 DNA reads TGTGCCAGCAGACAACACAGTAGCGGGAGTGTCATCGCAGATACGCAGTATTTT.

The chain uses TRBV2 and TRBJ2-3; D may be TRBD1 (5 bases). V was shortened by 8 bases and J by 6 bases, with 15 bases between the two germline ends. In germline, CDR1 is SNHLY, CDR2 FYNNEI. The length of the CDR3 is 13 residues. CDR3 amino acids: CASRYFGADTQYF. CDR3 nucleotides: TGTGCCAGCCGTTATTTTGGGGCCGATACGCAGTATTTT.

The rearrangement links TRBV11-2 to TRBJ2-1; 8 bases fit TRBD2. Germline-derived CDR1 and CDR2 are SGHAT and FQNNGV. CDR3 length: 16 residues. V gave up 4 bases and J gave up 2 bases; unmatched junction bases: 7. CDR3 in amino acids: CASSSSGGGTYNEQFF. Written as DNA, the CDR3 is TGTGCCAGCAGCTCCTCTGGCGGGGGGACCTACAATGAGCAGTTCTTC. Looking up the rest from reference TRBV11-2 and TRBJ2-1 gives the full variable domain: EAGVAQSPRYKIIEKRQSVAFWCNPISGHATLYWYQQILGQGPKLLIQFQNNGVVDDSQLPKDRFSAERLKGVDSTLKIQPAKLEDSAVYLCASSSSGGGTYNEQFFGPGTRLTVL.

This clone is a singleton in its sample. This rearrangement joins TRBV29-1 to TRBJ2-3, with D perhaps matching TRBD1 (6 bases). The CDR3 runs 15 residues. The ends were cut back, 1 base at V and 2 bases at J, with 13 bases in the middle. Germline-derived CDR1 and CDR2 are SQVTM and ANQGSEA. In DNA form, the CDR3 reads TGCAGCGTTGAAGGGGCAGGGGCCTACACAGATACGCAGTATTTT. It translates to CSVEGAGAYTDTQYF.

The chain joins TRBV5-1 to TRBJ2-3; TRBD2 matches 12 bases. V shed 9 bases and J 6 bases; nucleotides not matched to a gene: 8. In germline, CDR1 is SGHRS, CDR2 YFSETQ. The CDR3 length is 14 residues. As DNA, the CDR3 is TGCGCCACCAGACTAGCGGGAGTTGACGATACGCAGTATTTT. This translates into CATRLAGVDDTQYF.

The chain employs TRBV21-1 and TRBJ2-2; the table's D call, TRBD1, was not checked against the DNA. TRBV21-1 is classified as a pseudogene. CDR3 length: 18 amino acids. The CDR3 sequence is CASSNRTGDTANTGELFF. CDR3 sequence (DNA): TGTGCCAGCAGCAACCGGACAGGGGACACGGCGAACACCGGGGAGCTGTTTTTT.

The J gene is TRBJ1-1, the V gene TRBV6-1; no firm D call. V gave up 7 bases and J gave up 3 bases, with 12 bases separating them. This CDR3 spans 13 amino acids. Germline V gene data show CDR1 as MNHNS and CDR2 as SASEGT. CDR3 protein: CASKFGRDTEAFF. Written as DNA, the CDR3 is TGTGCCAGCAAATTCGGACGTGACACTGAAGCTTTCTTT.

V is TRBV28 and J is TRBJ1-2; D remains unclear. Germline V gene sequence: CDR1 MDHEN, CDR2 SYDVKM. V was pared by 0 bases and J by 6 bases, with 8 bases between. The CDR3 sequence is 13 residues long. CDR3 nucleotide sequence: TGTGCCAGCAGTTTATGGGTGGGGAATGGCTACACCTTC. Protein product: CASSLWVGNGYTF.